The 3 T cell receptor beta chains below come from one sample, sequenced in a study of blood T cells in healthy people across ages. A J-beta primer mix and a sample-barcoded 5' primer were used in a second PCR of about 7 to 11 cycles. From the 5' RACE reads, TCRdb called clonotypes with MiXCR, one entry per CDR3 protein. The sample has approximately 600,000 distinct CDR3 sequences; approximately 59% are singletons. Material: blood. The receptor set was obtained from a man aged 55 to 69 in good health.

This chain links TRBV7-2 with TRBJ1-4, with unresolved D. This CDR3 region has 16 residues. Per the germline V gene, CDR1 is SGHTA and CDR2 is FQGNSA. Trimming took off 5 bases at V and 6 bases at J, with 19 bases between the two ends. CDR3: CASSRGVGRTDEKLFF. Written as DNA, the CDR3 is TGTGCCAGCAGCCGTGGGGTAGGACGGACGGATGAAAAACTGTTTTTT.

The rearrangement uses TRBV20-1 and TRBJ1-2; D is perhaps TRBD1 (6 bases). Germline V gene sequence: CDR1 DFQATT, CDR2 SNEGSKA (reference sequence). The length of the CDR3 is 15 residues. V lost 6 bases to trimming and J lost 4 bases, with 21 bases between them. CDR3 coding DNA: TGCAGTGCAACGACAGGAGGGCAGGGCGGCTATGGCTACACCTTC. This gives the protein CSATTGGQGGYGYTF.

The chain carries TRBV7-8 and TRBJ2-7; D possibly matches TRBD1 or TRBD2 (5 bases each). Germline CDR1 SGHVS, CDR2 FQNEAQ. The CDR3 has 15 residues. V was clipped by 1 base and J by 2 bases, with 12 bases between them. The CDR3 here is CASSLGGTYTYEQYF. The CDR3 region has the DNA TGTGCCAGCAGCTTAGGGGGGACGTATACCTACGAGCAGTACTTC.